What follows are 8 T cell receptor beta chains derived from one specimen sequenced in a study of cytomegalovirus exposure and HLA in healthy donors. PCR involved 60 Vbeta and 13 Jbeta primers. Some clones are missing from TCRdb's copy, which holds only in-frame ones; the method was immunoSEQ multiplex PCR. The sample lists about 98,000 clones; 69% were seen once. Sequencing input: PBMCs. These receptors all stem from a female donor in good health and CMV-seronegative.

The chain links TRBV28 to TRBJ2-7; 8 nucleotides agree with TRBD1. The CDR3 has 16 amino acids. V was pared by 5 bases and J by 1 base, with 10 bases of the junction left unmatched. The germline CDR1 and CDR2 sequences are MDHEN and SYDVKM. For the CDR3, the DNA is TGTGCCAGCAGTACAAGGACAGGGAGATGGTCCTACGAGCAGTACTTC. The encoded protein is CASSTRTGRWSYEQYF. The full variable domain, with the rest looked up from reference TRBV28 and TRBJ2-7, is DVKVTQSSRYLVKRTGEKVFLECVQDMDHENMFWYRQDPGLGLRLIYFSYDVKMKEKGDIPEGYSVSREKKERFSLILESASTNQTSMYLCASSTRTGRWSYEQYFGPGTRLTVT.

This clone has a handful of counts. V usage is TRBV30 and J usage is TRBJ2-4; the D gene is possibly TRBD2 (5 bases). CDR3 length equals 15 residues. Germline CDR1 and CDR2: GTSNPN and SVGIG (reference sequence). The V end lost 1 base, the J end lost 0 bases, and 10 bases lay between the germline ends. CDR3 region: CAWSAGNLAKNIQYF. CDR3 coding DNA: TGTGCCTGGAGTGCCGGGAACTTAGCCAAAAACATTCAGTACTTC.

The chain carries TRBV25-1 and TRBJ1-6; possible D gene TRBD1, 5 bases. Germline CDR1 MGHDK, CDR2 SYGVNS. The CDR3 is made up of 13 amino acids. Trimming left V 3 bases short and J 10 bases short, with 10 bases between. The CDR3: CASSDGAGSPLHF. The CDR3 DNA follows: TGTGCCAGCAGTGATGGGGCGGGATCACCCCTCCACTTT.

This chain uses TRBV15 with TRBJ1-3; 7 nucleotides agree with TRBD1. V shed 4 bases and J 4 bases; nucleotides not matched to a gene: 7. CDR1 is LNHNV, CDR2 YYDKDF, per germline (reference sequence). The CDR3 has 15 amino acids. The CDR3 DNA reads as TGTGCCACCAGCAAAGACAGGGCTCCAGGAAACACCATATATTTT. Translated: CATSKDRAPGNTIYF.

The rearrangement uses TRBV7-9 and TRBJ2-7, with 8 bases that match TRBD1. The CDR3 loop spans 14 amino acids. The ends lost 5 bases at V and 3 bases at J; junction bases unmatched: 6. Germline V gene lookup returns CDR1 SEHNR and CDR2 FQNEAQ (reference sequence). As DNA, the CDR3 is TGTGCCAGCAGCCCGGGACAGGCCCTCTACGAGCAGTACTTC. Its protein product is CASSPGQALYEQYF.

The V call is TRBV18, the J call TRBJ1-5; D gene uncertain. CDR1 is KGHSH and CDR2 is LQKENI in the germline V gene. The V end was cut by 3 bases, the J end by 4 bases, with 7 bases between. The CDR3 has 13 residues. CDR3 protein: CASSPELNQPQHF. CDR3 in DNA: TGTGCCAGCTCACCGGAGCTAAATCAGCCCCAGCATTTT. Full variable domain (missing parts from reference TRBV18 and TRBJ1-5): NAGVMQNPRHLVRRRGQEARLRCSPMKGHSHVYWYRQLPEEGLKFMVYLQKENIIDESGMPKERFSAEFPKEGPSILRIQQVVRGDSAAYFCASSPELNQPQHFGDGTRLSIL.

This chain uses TRBV28 with TRBJ2-7; D is perhaps TRBD1 (6 bases). Germline assignment: CDR1 MDHEN and CDR2 SYDVKM. Trimming took 6 bases from V and 2 from J, leaving 17 bases between them. CDR3 size: 15 residues. As DNA, the CDR3 is TGTGCCAGCAGCTTAACTGACAGGAGTACCTACGAGCAGTACTTC. This translates into CASSLTDRSTYEQYF.

The chain couples TRBV11-2 to TRBJ1-1; D call uncertain. CDR1 and CDR2 from the germline V gene are SGHAT and FQNNGV. V lost 3 bases, J lost 3 bases, and 8 bases lay in between. The CDR3 totals 13 residues. Written as DNA, the CDR3 is TGTGCCAGCAGCTTTACCCGGGACACTGAAGCTTTCTTT. Translated, it gives CASSFTRDTEAFF.